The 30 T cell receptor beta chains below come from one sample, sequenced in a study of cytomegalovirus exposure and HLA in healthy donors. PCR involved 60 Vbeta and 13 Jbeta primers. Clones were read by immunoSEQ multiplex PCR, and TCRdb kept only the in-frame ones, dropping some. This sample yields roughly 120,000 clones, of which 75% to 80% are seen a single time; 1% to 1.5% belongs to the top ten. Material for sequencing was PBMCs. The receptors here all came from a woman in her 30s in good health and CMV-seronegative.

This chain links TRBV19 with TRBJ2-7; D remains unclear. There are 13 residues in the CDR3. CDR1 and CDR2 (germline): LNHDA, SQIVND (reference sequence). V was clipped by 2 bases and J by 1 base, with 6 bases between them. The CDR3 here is CASSISPSYEQYF. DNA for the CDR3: TGTGCCAGTAGTATATCTCCTTCCTACGAGCAGTACTTC.

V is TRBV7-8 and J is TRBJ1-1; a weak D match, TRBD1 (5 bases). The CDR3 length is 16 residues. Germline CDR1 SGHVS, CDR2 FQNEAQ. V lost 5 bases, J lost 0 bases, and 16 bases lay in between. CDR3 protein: CASSPRRYRMNTEAFF. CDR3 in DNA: TGTGCCAGCAGCCCACGGCGGTACAGGATGAACACTGAAGCTTTCTTT.

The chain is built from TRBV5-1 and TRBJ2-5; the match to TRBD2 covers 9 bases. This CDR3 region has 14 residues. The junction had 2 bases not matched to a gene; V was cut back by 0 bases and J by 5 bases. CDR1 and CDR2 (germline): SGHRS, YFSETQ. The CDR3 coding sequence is TGCGCCAGCAGCTTGGGGCTAGCGGGGGAGACCCAGTACTTC. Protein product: CASSLGLAGETQYF. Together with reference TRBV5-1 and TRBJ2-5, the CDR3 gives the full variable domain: KAGVTQTPRYLIKTRGQQVTLSCSPISGHRSVSWYQQTPGQGLQFLFEYFSETQRNKGNFPGRFSGRQFSNSRSEMNVSTLELGDSALYLCASSLGLAGETQYFGPGTRLLVL.

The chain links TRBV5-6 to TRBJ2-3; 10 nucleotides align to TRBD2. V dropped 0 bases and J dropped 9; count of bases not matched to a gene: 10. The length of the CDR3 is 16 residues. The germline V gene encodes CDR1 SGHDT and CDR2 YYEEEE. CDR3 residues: CASSLVPTSGAGTQYF. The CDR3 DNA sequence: TGTGCCAGCAGCTTGGTACCCACTAGCGGGGCGGGAACGCAGTATTTT.

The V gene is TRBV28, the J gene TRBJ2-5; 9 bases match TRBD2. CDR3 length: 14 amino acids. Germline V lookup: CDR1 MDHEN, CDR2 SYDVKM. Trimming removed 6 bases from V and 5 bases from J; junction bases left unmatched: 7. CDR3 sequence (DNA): TGTGCCAGCAGCCCGGGACTAGCTGGCGAGACCCAGTACTTC. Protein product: CASSPGLAGETQYF. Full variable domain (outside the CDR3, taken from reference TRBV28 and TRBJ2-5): DVKVTQSSRYLVKRTGEKVFLECVQDMDHENMFWYRQDPGLGLRLIYFSYDVKMKEKGDIPEGYSVSREKKERFSLILESASTNQTSMYLCASSPGLAGETQYFGPGTRLLVL.

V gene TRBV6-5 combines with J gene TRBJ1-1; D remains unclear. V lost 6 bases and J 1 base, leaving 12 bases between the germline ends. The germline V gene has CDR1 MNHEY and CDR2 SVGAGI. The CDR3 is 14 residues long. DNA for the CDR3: TGTGCCAGCAGAACGGGAATTGGGAACACTGAAGCTTTCTTT. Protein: CASRTGIGNTEAFF.

The CDR3 loop reads CASKPSGTAYEQYF. The CDR3 region has the DNA TGTGCCAGCAAGCCTAGCGGGACTGCCTACGAGCAGTACTTC. The chain is built from TRBV6-1 and TRBJ2-7; 9 nucleotides align to TRBD2. The ends lost 7 bases at V and 2 bases at J; junction bases unmatched: 6. Germline-derived CDR1 and CDR2 are MNHNS and SASEGT. The CDR3 extends over 14 amino acids.

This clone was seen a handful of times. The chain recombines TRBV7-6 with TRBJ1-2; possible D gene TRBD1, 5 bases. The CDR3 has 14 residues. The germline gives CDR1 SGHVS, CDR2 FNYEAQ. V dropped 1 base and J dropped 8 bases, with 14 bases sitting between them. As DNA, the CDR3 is TGTGCCAGCAGCTTAGAGGCGGGGGGACGCGGCTACACCTTC. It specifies CASSLEAGGRGYTF.

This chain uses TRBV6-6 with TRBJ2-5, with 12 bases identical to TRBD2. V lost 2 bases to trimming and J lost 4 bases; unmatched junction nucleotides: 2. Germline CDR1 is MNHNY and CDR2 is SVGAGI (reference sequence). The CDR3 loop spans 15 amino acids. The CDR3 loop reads CASSYPGLAGETQYF. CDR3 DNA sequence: TGTGCCAGCAGTTACCCGGGACTAGCGGGAGAGACCCAGTACTTC.

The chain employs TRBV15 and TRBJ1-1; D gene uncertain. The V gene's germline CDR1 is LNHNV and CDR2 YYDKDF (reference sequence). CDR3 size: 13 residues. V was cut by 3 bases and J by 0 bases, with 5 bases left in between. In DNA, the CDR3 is TGTGCCACCAGCAGGAGGGTGAACACTGAAGCTTTCTTT. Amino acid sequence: CATSRRVNTEAFF. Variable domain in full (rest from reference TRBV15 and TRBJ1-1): DAMVIQNPRYQVTQFGKPVTLSCSQTLNHNVMYWYQQKSSQAPKLLFHYYDKDFNNEADTPDNFQSRRPNTSFCFLDIRSPGLGDTAMYLCATSRRVNTEAFFGQGTRLTVV.

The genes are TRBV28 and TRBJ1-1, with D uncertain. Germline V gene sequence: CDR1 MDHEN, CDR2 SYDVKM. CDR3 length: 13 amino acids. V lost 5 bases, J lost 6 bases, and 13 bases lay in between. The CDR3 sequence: CASSQWGGPEAFF. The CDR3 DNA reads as TGTGCCAGCAGTCAATGGGGAGGGCCTGAAGCTTTCTTT.

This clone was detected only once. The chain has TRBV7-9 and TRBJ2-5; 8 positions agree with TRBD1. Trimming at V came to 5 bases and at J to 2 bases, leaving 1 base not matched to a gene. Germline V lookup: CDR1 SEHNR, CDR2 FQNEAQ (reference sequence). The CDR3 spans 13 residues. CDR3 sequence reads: CASSRDRQETQYF. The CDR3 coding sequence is TGTGCCAGCAGCCGGGACAGGCAAGAGACCCAGTACTTC.

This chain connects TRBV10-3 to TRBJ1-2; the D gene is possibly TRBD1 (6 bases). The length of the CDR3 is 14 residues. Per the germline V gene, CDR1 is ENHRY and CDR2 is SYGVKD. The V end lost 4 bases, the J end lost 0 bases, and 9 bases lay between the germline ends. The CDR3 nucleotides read TGTGCCATCAGTGCAGGACAGTCTAACTATGGCTACACCTTC. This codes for CAISAGQSNYGYTF.

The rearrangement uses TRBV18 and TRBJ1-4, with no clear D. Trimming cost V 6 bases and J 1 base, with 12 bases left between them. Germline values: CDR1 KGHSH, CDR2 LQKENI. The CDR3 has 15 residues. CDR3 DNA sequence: TGTGCCAGCTCGTCCGGCGGGGTAACTAATGAAAAACTGTTTTTT. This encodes CASSSGGVTNEKLFF.

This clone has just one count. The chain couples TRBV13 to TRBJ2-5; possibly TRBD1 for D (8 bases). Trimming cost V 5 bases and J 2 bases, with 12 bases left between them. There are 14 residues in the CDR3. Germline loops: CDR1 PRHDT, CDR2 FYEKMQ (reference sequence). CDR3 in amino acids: CASSLQGGQETQYF. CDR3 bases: TGTGCCAGCAGCCTACAGGGGGGGCAAGAGACCCAGTACTTC. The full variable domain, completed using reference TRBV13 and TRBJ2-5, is AAGVIQSPRHLIKEKRETATLKCYPIPRHDTVYWYQQGPGQDPQFLISFYEKMQSDKGSIPDRFSAQQFSDYHSELNMSSLELGDSALYFCASSLQGGQETQYFGPGTRLLVL.

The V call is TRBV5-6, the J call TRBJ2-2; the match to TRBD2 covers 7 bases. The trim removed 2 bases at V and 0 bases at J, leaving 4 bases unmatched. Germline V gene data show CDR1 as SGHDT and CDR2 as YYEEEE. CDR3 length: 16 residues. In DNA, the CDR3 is TGTGCCAGCAGCTTCCAAAGCGGGGCGAACACCGGGGAGCTGTTTTTT. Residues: CASSFQSGANTGELFF.

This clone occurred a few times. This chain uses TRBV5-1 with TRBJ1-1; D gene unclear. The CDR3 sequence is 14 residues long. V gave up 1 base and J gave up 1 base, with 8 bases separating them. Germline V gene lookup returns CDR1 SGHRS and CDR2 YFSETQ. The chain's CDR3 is CASSLTDWNTEAFF. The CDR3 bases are TGCGCCAGCAGCTTGACGGACTGGAACACTGAAGCTTTCTTT.

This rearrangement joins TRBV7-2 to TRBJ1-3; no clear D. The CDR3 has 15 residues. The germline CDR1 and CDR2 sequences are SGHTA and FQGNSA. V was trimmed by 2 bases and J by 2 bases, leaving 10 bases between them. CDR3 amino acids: CASSLQVVTGNTIYF. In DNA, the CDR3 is TGTGCCAGCAGCTTACAGGTCGTAACTGGAAACACCATATATTTT.

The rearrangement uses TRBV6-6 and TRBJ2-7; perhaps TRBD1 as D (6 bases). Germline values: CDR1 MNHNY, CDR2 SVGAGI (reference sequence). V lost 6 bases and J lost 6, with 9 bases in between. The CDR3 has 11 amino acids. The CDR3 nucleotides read TGTGCCAGCAGATCAGGGGCCGAGCAGTACTTC. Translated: CASRSGAEQYF.

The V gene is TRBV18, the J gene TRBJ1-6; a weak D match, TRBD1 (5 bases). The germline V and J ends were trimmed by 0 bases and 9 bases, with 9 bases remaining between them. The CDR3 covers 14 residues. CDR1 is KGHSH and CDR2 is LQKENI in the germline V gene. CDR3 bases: TGTGCCAGCTCACCACCAGGGGAAGGTTCACCCCTCCACTTT. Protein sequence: CASSPPGEGSPLHF.

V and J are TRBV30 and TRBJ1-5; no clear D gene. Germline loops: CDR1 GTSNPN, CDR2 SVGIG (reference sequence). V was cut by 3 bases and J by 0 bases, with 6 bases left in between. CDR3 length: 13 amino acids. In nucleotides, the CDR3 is TGTGCCTGGAGCCCAAATAGCAATCAGCCCCAGCATTTT. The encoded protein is CAWSPNSNQPQHF.

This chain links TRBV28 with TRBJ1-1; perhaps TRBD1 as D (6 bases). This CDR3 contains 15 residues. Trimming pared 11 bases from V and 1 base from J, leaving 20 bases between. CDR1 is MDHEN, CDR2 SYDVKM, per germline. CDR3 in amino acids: CAAAGAREENTEAFF. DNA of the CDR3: TGTGCCGCCGCGGGGGCGCGGGAAGAGAACACTGAAGCTTTCTTT.

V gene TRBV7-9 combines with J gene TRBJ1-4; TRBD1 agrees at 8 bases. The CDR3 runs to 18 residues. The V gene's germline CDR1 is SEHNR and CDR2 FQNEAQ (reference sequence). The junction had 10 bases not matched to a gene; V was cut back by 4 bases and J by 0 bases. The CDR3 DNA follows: TGTGCCAGCAGCTCGCAGGGGGCATCCCCATCAACTAATGAAAAACTGTTTTTT. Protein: CASSSQGASPSTNEKLFF.

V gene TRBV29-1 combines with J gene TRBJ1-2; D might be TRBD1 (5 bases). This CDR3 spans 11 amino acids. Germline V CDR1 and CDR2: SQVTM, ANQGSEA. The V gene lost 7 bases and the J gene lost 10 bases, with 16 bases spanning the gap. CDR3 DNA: TGCAGCGCCATTGTCGGAGGGGCCTACACCTTC. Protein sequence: CSAIVGGAYTF.

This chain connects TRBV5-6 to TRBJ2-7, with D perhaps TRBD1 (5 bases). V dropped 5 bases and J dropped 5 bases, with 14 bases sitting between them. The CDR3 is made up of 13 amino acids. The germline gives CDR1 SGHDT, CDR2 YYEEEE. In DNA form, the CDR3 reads TGTGCCAGCAGTTGGACAATCGGGCACGAGCAGTACTTC. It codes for CASSWTIGHEQYF.

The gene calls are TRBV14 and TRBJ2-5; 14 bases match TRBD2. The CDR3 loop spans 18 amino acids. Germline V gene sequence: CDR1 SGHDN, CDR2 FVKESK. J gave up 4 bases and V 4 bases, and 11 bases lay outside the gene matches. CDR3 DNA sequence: TGTGCCAGCAGCCCGGTAGGACTAGCGGGAGGTTGGGGAGAGACCCAGTACTTC. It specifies CASSPVGLAGGWGETQYF.

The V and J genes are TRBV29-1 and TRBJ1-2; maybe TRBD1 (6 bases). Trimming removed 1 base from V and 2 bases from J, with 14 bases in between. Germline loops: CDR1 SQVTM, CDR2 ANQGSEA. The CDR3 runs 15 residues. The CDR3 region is CSVEGVRDTNYGYTF. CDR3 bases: TGCAGCGTTGAAGGGGTGAGGGACACCAACTATGGCTACACCTTC.

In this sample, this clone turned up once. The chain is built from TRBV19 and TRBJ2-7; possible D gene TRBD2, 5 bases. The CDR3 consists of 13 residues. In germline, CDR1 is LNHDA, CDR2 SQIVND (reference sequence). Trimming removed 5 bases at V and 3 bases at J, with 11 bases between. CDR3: CASSEGPGYEQYF. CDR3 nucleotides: TGTGCCAGTAGTGAGGGTCCGGGCTACGAGCAGTACTTC. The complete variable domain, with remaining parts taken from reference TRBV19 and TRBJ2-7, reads DGGITQSPKYLFRKEGQNVTLSCEQNLNHDAMYWYRQDPGQGLRLIYYSQIVNDFQKGDIAEGYSVSREKKESFPLTVTSAQKNPTAFYLCASSEGPGYEQYFGPGTRLTVT.

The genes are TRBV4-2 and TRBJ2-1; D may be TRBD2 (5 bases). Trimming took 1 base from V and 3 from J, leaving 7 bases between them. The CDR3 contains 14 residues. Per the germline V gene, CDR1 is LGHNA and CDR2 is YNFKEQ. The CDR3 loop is CASSQVGSYNEQFF. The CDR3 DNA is TGTGCCAGCAGCCAAGTAGGGAGCTACAATGAGCAGTTCTTC.

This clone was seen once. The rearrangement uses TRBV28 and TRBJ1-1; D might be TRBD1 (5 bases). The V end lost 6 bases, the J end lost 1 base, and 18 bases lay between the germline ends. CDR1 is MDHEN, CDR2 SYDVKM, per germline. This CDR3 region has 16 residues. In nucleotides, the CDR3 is TGTGCCAGCAGGGGGGTAGTGGAGGGAGAGAACACTGAAGCTTTCTTT. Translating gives CASRGVVEGENTEAFF.